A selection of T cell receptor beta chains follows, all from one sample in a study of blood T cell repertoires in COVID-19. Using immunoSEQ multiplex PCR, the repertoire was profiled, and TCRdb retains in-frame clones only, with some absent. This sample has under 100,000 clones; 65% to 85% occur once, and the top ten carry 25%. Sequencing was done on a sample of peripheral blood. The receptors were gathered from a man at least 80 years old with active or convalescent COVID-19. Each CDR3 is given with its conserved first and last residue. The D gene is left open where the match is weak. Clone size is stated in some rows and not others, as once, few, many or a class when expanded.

cdr3_nt: TGTGCCAGCAGCCAAGACGTAGCGGGGGGGATAACAGATACGCAGTATTTT
cdr3_aa: CASSQDVAGGITDTQYF
v_call: TRBV3-1/TRBV3-2
d_call: TRBD2
j_call: TRBJ2-3
clone_size: NA

cdr3_nt: TGCAGCGTTGAAGAAGGGACAGGTTCCCTTTACGAGCAGTACTTC
cdr3_aa: CSVEEGTGSLYEQYF
v_call: TRBV29-1
d_call: TRBD1
j_call: TRBJ2-7
clone_size: NA

cdr3_nt: TGTGCCAGCAGTGGAATAGGGGGTGGTACCGGGGAGCTGTTTTTT
cdr3_aa: CASSGIGGGTGELFF
v_call: TRBV6-6
d_call: NA
j_call: TRBJ2-2
clone_size: NA

cdr3_nt: TGTGCCTGGAGTGTGGGTACAGGGAACACTGAAGCTTTCTTT
cdr3_aa: CAWSVGTGNTEAFF
v_call: TRBV30
d_call: NA
j_call: TRBJ1-1
clone_size: few

cdr3_nt: TGTGCCAGCAGCCTACAGGGGGCTTATCAGCCCCAGCATTTT
cdr3_aa: CASSLQGAYQPQHF
v_call: TRBV11-2
d_call: TRBD1
j_call: TRBJ1-5
clone_size: NA

cdr3_nt: TGTGCCAGCAGTTCCCGGGGACAGCCGCGGGGAAACACCATATATTTT
cdr3_aa: CASSSRGQPRGNTIYF
v_call: TRBV28
d_call: TRBD1
j_call: TRBJ1-3
clone_size: NA

cdr3_nt: TGTGCCAGCAGCCCTGGGCTAGCGGGGGTTCTGGGGGAGCTGTTTTTT
cdr3_aa: CASSPGLAGVLGELFF
v_call: TRBV5-4
d_call: TRBD2
j_call: TRBJ2-2
clone_size: NA

cdr3_nt: TGTGCCAGCAGCTCACAGGGTACCTATAATTCACCCCTCCACTTT
cdr3_aa: CASSSQGTYNSPLHF
v_call: TRBV7-2
d_call: NA
j_call: TRBJ1-6
clone_size: NA

cdr3_nt: TGTGCCACCAGTGTGGGGGGGCAGGATGAGCAGTTCTTC
cdr3_aa: CATSVGGQDEQFF
v_call: TRBV24-1
d_call: NA
j_call: TRBJ2-1
clone_size: few

cdr3_nt: TGTGCCAGCAGGCCCGGACAGAACTATGGCTACACCTTC
cdr3_aa: CASRPGQNYGYTF
v_call: TRBV6-5
d_call: NA
j_call: TRBJ1-2
clone_size: NA

cdr3_nt: TGTGCCAGCACTAACAGGGGGCGCAATCAGCCCCAGCATTTT
cdr3_aa: CASTNRGRNQPQHF
v_call: TRBV19
d_call: TRBD1
j_call: TRBJ1-5
clone_size: once

cdr3_nt: TGTGCCAGCAGTGAAGGACAGGCCCTGGGCACAGATACGCAGTATTTT
cdr3_aa: CASSEGQALGTDTQYF
v_call: TRBV6-1
d_call: NA
j_call: TRBJ2-3
clone_size: NA

cdr3_nt: TGCGCCAGCAGCTTGGCTAGCGGCTACAATGAGCAGTTCTTC
cdr3_aa: CASSLASGYNEQFF
v_call: TRBV5-1
d_call: TRBD2
j_call: TRBJ2-1
clone_size: NA

cdr3_nt: TGTGCCAGCAGCCACCACGGGACTAGACACACCGGGGAGCTGTTTTTT
cdr3_aa: CASSHHGTRHTGELFF
v_call: TRBV7-9
d_call: TRBD2
j_call: TRBJ2-2
clone_size: NA

cdr3_nt: TGTGCCAGTTACCTCAGGGGGGACACTGAAGCTTTCTTT
cdr3_aa: CASYLRGDTEAFF
v_call: TRBV27
d_call: TRBD1
j_call: TRBJ1-1
clone_size: NA

cdr3_nt: TGTGCCAGCAGTCCGAGCGGGGCCTCTGGGAGCGAGCAGTACTTC
cdr3_aa: CASSPSGASGSEQYF
v_call: TRBV7-6
d_call: TRBD2
j_call: TRBJ2-7
clone_size: NA

cdr3_nt: TGTGCCAGCAGCTTGGCCGGGGCTAGCGGGGGGTGGAACAATGAGCAGTTCTTC
cdr3_aa: CASSLAGASGGWNNEQFF
v_call: TRBV5-6
d_call: TRBD2
j_call: TRBJ2-1
clone_size: NA

cdr3_nt: TGTGCCAGCAGTTACTCCTCCGGGACAGGGTGGGAGACCCAGTACTTC
cdr3_aa: CASSYSSGTGWETQYF
v_call: TRBV6-5
d_call: TRBD1
j_call: TRBJ2-5
clone_size: NA

cdr3_nt: TGTGCCAGCACCACTAGCGGGGGTTACAATGAGCAGTTCTTC
cdr3_aa: CASTTSGGYNEQFF
v_call: TRBV18
d_call: TRBD2
j_call: TRBJ2-1
clone_size: NA

cdr3_nt: TGCAGTGCCGCAACCGGAGGGGGCTACACCTTC
cdr3_aa: CSAATGGGYTF
v_call: TRBV20-1
d_call: NA
j_call: TRBJ1-2
clone_size: NA

cdr3_nt: TGTGCCAGTCGGACAGGGGGCCACAAAAACATTCAGTACTTC
cdr3_aa: CASRTGGHKNIQYF
v_call: TRBV19
d_call: TRBD1
j_call: TRBJ2-4
clone_size: NA

cdr3_nt: TGTGCCAGCAGCAAAGGGGGAATTCAGGATGAAAAACTGTTTTTT
cdr3_aa: CASSKGGIQDEKLFF
v_call: TRBV7-6
d_call: NA
j_call: TRBJ1-4
clone_size: NA

cdr3_nt: TGTGCCAGCAGCTTGACTAGCGGGGGGACCCATGAGCAGTTCTTC
cdr3_aa: CASSLTSGGTHEQFF
v_call: TRBV7-9
d_call: TRBD2
j_call: TRBJ2-1
clone_size: few

cdr3_nt: TGTGCCAGCAGCTTTCGGGGAGGAATAATGAATTCACCCCTCCACTTT
cdr3_aa: CASSFRGGIMNSPLHF
v_call: TRBV11-1
d_call: NA
j_call: TRBJ1-6
clone_size: NA

cdr3_nt: TGTGCCAGCAGCGTAGACCTAGCGGGGATCTTGCACTTC
cdr3_aa: CASSVDLAGILHF
v_call: TRBV9
d_call: TRBD2
j_call: TRBJ2-7
clone_size: NA

cdr3_nt: TGCGCCAGCAGTGAGTCCGTGTTCTCGACCCAGTACTTC
cdr3_aa: CASSESVFSTQYF
v_call: TRBV10-2
d_call: NA
j_call: TRBJ2-5
clone_size: NA

cdr3_nt: TGTGCCAGCAGTTATTCACAGGGCCGTAGCAATCAGCCCCAGCATTTT
cdr3_aa: CASSYSQGRSNQPQHF
v_call: TRBV6-2/TRBV6-3
d_call: NA
j_call: TRBJ1-5
clone_size: NA

cdr3_nt: TGTGCCAGCAGTTCACCCCCGGCAGGGGGCATATCCTATAATTCACCCCTCCACTTT
cdr3_aa: CASSSPPAGGISYNSPLHF
v_call: TRBV6-2/TRBV6-3
d_call: TRBD1
j_call: TRBJ1-6
clone_size: NA

cdr3_nt: TGTGCCAGTAGTATGTTCCCGGGATCAGGTATCTACGAGCAGTACTTC
cdr3_aa: CASSMFPGSGIYEQYF
v_call: TRBV19
d_call: NA
j_call: TRBJ2-7
clone_size: NA

cdr3_nt: TGCGCCAGCAGCCAAGGGACTACAGAGACCCAGTACTTC
cdr3_aa: CASSQGTTETQYF
v_call: TRBV4-1
d_call: NA
j_call: TRBJ2-5
clone_size: NA

cdr3_nt: TGTGCCAGCAGTTACGCCAGAAGAGGAAACACCATATATTTT
cdr3_aa: CASSYARRGNTIYF
v_call: TRBV6-5
d_call: NA
j_call: TRBJ1-3
clone_size: NA

cdr3_nt: TGTGCCTGGACCCCCTATGGGGGCAGGGGGACCTACGAGCAGTACTTC
cdr3_aa: CAWTPYGGRGTYEQYF
v_call: TRBV30
d_call: TRBD1
j_call: TRBJ2-7
clone_size: NA

cdr3_nt: TGTGCCAGCAGCTGGACTAGCGGGGGCTCCCACACAGATACGCAGTATTTT
cdr3_aa: CASSWTSGGSHTDTQYF
v_call: TRBV7-2
d_call: TRBD2
j_call: TRBJ2-3
clone_size: few

cdr3_nt: TGCGCCAGCGGCGCAGGGGATTATGAGCAGTTCTTC
cdr3_aa: CASGAGDYEQFF
v_call: TRBV5-1
d_call: NA
j_call: TRBJ2-1
clone_size: once

cdr3_nt: TGTGCCAGCAGACAGACAGGGTACGAGCAGTACTTC
cdr3_aa: CASRQTGYEQYF
v_call: TRBV11-1
d_call: TRBD1
j_call: TRBJ2-7
clone_size: NA

cdr3_nt: TGTGCCAGCAGTGAAGCGGGGGACAGGAACTACTATGGCTACACCTTC
cdr3_aa: CASSEAGDRNYYGYTF
v_call: TRBV2
d_call: TRBD1
j_call: TRBJ1-2
clone_size: once